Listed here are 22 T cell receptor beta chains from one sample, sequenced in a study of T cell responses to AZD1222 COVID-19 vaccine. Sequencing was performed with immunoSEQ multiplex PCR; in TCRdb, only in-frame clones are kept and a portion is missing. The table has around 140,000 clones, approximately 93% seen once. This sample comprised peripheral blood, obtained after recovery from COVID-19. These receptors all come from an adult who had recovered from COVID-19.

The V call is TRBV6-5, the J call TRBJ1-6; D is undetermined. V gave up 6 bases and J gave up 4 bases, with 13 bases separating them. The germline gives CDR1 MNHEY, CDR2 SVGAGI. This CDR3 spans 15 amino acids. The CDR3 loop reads CASSYNLGYNSPLHF. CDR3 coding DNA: TGTGCCAGCAGCTATAATCTGGGATATAATTCACCCCTCCACTTT.

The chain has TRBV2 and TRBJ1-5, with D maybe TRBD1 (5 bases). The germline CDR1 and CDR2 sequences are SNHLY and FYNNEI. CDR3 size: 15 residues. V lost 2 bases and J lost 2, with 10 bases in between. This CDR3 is CASSEQGGGNQPQHF. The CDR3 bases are TGTGCCAGCAGTGAACAGGGTGGAGGCAATCAGCCCCAGCATTTT. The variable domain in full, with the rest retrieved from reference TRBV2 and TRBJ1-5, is EPEVTQTPSHQVTQMGQEVILRCVPISNHLYFYWYRQILGQKVEFLVSFYNNEISEKSEIFDDQFSVERPDGSNFTLKIRSTKLEDSAMYFCASSEQGGGNQPQHFGDGTRLSIL.

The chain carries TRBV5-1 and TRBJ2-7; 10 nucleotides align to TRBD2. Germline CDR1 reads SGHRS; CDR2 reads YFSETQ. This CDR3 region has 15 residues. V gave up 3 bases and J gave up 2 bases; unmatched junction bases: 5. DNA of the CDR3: TGCGCCAGCAGCTCTGGACTAGCGGAGCCCTACGAGCAGTACTTC. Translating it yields CASSSGLAEPYEQYF. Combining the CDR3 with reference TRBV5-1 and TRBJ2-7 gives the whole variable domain KAGVTQTPRYLIKTRGQQVTLSCSPISGHRSVSWYQQTPGQGLQFLFEYFSETQRNKGNFPGRFSGRQFSNSRSEMNVSTLELGDSALYLCASSSGLAEPYEQYFGPGTRLTVT.

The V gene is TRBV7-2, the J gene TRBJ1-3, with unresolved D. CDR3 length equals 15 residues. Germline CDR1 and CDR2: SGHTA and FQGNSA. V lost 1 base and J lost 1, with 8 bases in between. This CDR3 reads CASSLDPGSGNTIYF. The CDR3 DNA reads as TGTGCCAGCAGCTTAGATCCGGGGTCTGGAAACACCATATATTTT.

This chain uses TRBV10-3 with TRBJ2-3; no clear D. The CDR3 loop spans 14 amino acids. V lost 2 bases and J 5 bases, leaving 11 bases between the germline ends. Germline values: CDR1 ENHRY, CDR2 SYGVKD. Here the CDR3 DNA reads TGTGCCATCAGTGAGACTGCAGGTCTAGATACGCAGTATTTT. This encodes CAISETAGLDTQYF.

CDR3 residues: CSADLTSGPSYEQYF. As DNA, the CDR3 is TGCAGCGCTGACCTTACTAGCGGACCCTCCTACGAGCAGTACTTC. The V call is TRBV29-1, the J call TRBJ2-7; 8 bases fit TRBD2. V gave up 7 bases and J gave up 0 bases; unmatched junction bases: 11. CDR3 length: 15 amino acids. Per the germline V gene, CDR1 is SQVTM and CDR2 is ANQGSEA.

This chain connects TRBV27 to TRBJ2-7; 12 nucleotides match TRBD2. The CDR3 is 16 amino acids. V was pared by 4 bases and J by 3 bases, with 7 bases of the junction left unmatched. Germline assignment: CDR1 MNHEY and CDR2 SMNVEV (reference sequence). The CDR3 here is CASSSRGLAGYYEQYF. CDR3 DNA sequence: TGTGCCAGCAGTTCTCGGGGACTAGCGGGTTACTACGAGCAGTACTTC.

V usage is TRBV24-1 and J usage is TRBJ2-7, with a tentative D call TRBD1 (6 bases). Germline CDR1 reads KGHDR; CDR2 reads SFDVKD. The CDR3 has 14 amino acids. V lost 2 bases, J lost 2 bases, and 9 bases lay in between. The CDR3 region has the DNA TGTGCCACCAGTGATTACAGGGTGCCCTACGAGCAGTACTTC. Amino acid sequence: CATSDYRVPYEQYF.

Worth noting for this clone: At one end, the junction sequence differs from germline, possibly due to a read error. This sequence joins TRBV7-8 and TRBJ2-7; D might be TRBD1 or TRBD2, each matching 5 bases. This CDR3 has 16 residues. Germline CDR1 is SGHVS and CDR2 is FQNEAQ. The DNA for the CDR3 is TGTGCCAGCAGTTTAGGTATTCGGGACCCCTCCTACGAGCAGTACTTC. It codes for CASSLGIRDPSYEQYF.

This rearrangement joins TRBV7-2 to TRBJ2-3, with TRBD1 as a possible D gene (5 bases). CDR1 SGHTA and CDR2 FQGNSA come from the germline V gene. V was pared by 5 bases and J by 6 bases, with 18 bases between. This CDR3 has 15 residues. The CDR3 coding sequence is TGTGCCAGCAGCCCGGTGGGCAGGGCCGGGGATACGCAGTATTTT. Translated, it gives CASSPVGRAGDTQYF.

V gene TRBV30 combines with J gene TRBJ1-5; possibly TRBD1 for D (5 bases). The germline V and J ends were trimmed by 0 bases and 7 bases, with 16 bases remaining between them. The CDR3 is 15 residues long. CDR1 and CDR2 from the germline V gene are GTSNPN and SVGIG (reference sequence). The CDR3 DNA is TGTGCCTGGAGTGTATCCAGCAAAGGGGACCAGCCCCAGCATTTT. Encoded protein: CAWSVSSKGDQPQHF. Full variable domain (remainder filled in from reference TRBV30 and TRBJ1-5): SQTIHQWPATLVQPVGSPLSLECTVEGTSNPNLYWYRQAAGRGLQLLFYSVGIGQISSEVPQNLSASRPQDRQFILSSKKLLLSDSGFYLCAWSVSSKGDQPQHFGDGTRLSIL.

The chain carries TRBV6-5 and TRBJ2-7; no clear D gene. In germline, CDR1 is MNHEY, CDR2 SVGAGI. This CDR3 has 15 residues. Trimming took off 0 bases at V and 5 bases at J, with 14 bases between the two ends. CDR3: CASSYSKAPWDEQYF. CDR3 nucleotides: TGTGCCAGCAGTTACTCGAAGGCACCCTGGGACGAGCAGTACTTC.

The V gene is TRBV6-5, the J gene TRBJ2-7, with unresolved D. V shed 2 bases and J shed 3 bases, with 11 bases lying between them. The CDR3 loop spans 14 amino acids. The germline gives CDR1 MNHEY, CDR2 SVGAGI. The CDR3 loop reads CASSYTSEHYEQYF. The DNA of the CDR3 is TGTGCCAGCAGTTACACATCGGAGCACTACGAGCAGTACTTC.

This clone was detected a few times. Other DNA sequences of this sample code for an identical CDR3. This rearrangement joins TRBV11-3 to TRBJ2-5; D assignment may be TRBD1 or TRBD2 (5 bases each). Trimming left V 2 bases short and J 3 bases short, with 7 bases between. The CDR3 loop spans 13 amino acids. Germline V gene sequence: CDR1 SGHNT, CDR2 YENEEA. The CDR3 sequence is CASSLRGEETQYF. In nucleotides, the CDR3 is TGTGCCAGCAGCTTAAGAGGGGAAGAGACCCAGTACTTC.

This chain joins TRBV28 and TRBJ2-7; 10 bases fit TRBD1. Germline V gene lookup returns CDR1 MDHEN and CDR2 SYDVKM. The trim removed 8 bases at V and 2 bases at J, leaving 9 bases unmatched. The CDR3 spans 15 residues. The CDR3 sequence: CASLRQGAYTYEQYF. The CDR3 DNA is TGTGCCAGCTTGCGACAGGGGGCATATACCTACGAGCAGTACTTC.

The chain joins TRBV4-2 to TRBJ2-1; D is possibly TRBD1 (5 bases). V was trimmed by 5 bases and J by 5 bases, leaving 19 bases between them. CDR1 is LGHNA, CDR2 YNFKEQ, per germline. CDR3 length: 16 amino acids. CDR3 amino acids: CASSSPLGVNNNEQFF. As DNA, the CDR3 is TGTGCCAGCAGCTCTCCCCTAGGGGTTAATAACAATGAGCAGTTCTTC.

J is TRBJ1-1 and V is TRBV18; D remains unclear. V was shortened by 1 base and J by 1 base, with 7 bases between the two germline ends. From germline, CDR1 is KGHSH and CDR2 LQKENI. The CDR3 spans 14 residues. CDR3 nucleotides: TGTGCCAGCTCACCACGGGAAAGGAACACTGAAGCTTTCTTT. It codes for CASSPRERNTEAFF. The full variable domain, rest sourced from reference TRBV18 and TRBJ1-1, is NAGVMQNPRHLVRRRGQEARLRCSPMKGHSHVYWYRQLPEEGLKFMVYLQKENIIDESGMPKERFSAEFPKEGPSILRIQQVVRGDSAAYFCASSPRERNTEAFFGQGTRLTVV.

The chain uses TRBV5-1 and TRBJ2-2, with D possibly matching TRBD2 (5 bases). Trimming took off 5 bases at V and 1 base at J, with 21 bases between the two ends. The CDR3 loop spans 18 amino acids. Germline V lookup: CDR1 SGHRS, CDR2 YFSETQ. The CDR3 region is CASRLTFSVRENTGELFF. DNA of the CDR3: TGCGCCAGCAGGCTGACGTTTTCTGTGAGGGAGAACACCGGGGAGCTGTTTTTT.

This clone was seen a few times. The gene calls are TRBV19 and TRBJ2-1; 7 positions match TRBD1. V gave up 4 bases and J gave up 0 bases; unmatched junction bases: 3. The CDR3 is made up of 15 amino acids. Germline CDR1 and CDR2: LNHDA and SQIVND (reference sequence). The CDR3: CASSTRQGSYNEQFF. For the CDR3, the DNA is TGTGCCAGTAGTACCCGACAGGGCTCCTACAATGAGCAGTTCTTC.

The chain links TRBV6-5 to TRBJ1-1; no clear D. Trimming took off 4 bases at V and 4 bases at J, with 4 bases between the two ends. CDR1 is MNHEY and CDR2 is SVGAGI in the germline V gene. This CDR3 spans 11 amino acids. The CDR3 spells CASSFGTEAFF. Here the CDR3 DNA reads TGTGCCAGCAGTTTCGGCACTGAAGCTTTCTTT.

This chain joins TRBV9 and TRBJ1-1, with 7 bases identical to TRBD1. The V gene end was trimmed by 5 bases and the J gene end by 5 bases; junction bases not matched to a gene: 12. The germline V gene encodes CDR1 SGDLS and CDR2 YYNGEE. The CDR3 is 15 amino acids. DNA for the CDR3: TGTGCCAGCAGTATTAGCCAGGGGGGGAGAACTGAAGCTTTCTTT. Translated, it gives CASSISQGGRTEAFF. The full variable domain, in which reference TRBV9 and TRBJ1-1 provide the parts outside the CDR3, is DSGVTQTPKHLITATGQRVTLRCSPRSGDLSVYWYQQSLDQGLQFLIQYYNGEERAKGNILERFSAQQFPDLHSELNLSSLELGDSALYFCASSISQGGRTEAFFGQGTRLTVV.

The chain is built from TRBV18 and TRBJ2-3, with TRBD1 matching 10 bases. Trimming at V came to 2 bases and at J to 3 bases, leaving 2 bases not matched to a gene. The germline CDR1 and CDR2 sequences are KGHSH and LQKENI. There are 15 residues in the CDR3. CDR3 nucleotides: TGTGCCAGCTCACCAGACAGGGGGCGTACAGATACGCAGTATTTT. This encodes CASSPDRGRTDTQYF.